This T cell receptor (beta chain) emerged from a study of T cell repertoires in cytomegalovirus infection. At the level of the study: Public TCR beta signature analysis indicated the presence of both CMV infection and matching HLA type. Study outcomes and limitations: HLA-C-restricted TCR beta clonotypes specific for CMV led the ex vivo response.

Using its own MiXCR run on the reads, TCRdb lists one record per CDR3 protein. Among about 530,000 distinct CDR3 sequences listed, around a quarter were seen once. This clonotype appeared a few times. The target antigen is unknown. V was shortened by 0 bases and J by 5 bases, with 9 bases between the two germline ends. Germline V gene data show CDR1 as SGHRS and CDR2 as YFSETQ. This CDR3 has 13 residues. The TCR comes from a human donor in good health (CMV status not recorded). Some clones in this sample may be carry-over from other donors' samples. The sequenced sample was PBMCs. This chain joins TRBV5-1 and TRBJ2-7, with D unresolved. The CDR3 DNA is TGCGCCAGCAGCTTGGTCATGTGGGACGAGCAGTACTTC. Translation: CASSLVMWDEQYF.